The 21 T cell receptor beta chains presented below share a single source sample, sequenced in a study of blood T cells in healthy people across ages. Next came a second PCR, run for roughly 6 to 11 cycles, which used a sample-barcoded 5' primer along with a J-beta primer mix. TCRdb passed the 5' RACE reads through MiXCR, listing each CDR3 protein once. The sample holds 950,000 to 1,200,000 distinct CDR3 sequences, around two fifths seen once. The sample consisted of blood. These receptors all stem from a man aged 18 to 30 in good health.

The chain combines TRBV20-1 with TRBJ1-4; D uncertain. V lost 3 bases and J lost 3, with 8 bases in between. The germline V gene has CDR1 DFQATT and CDR2 SNEGSKA (reference sequence). This CDR3 spans 13 amino acids. CDR3 coding DNA: TGCAGTGCTAGTAGAGTAGCTAATGAAAAACTGTTTTTT. It specifies CSASRVANEKLFF.

This chain links TRBV19 with TRBJ2-1; D gene unclear. The length of the CDR3 is 12 residues. Germline lookup yields CDR1 LNHDA and CDR2 SQIVND (reference sequence). Trimming took 1 base from V and 10 from J, leaving 8 bases between them. CDR3 residues: CASSIGTEEQFF. CDR3 in DNA: TGTGCCAGTAGTATAGGAACCGAGGAGCAGTTCTTC.

With respect to this clonotype: Given a much more abundant clone one base away, this may be a read error. The chain uses TRBV12-3 or TRBV12-4 and TRBJ2-3; D is undetermined. The CDR3 totals 15 residues. The V and J ends lost 3 bases and 4 bases respectively, with 14 bases between them. CDR3: CASSFSRTLADTQYF. CDR3 DNA: TGTGCCAGCAGTTTTAGCCGCACCCTAGCAGATACGCAGTATTTT.

This clonotype was found a few times. The J gene is TRBJ1-4, the V gene TRBV12-3 or TRBV12-4; 8 bases match TRBD1. The J segment lost 6 bases and the V segment lost 4 bases, leaving 7 bases of the junction unmatched. The length of the CDR3 is 15 residues. In DNA, the CDR3 is TGTGCCAGCAGTTCTTGGGGACAGGTGCATGAAAAACTGTTTTTT. This encodes CASSSWGQVHEKLFF.

This clonotype has a handful of counts. This chain connects TRBV12-3 or TRBV12-4 to TRBJ1-1; a possible D gene is TRBD1 (6 bases). The CDR3 spans 14 residues. The V gene lost 6 bases and the J gene lost 1 base, with 12 bases spanning the gap. This CDR3 is CASRPIQGNTEAFF. The CDR3 DNA reads as TGTGCCAGCAGACCGATACAGGGGAACACTGAAGCTTTCTTT.

Concerning this clonotype: Sequence at one end of the junction differs from germline and may be a read error. J is TRBJ1-4 and V is TRBV6-6; D is unclear. The germline gives CDR1 MNHNY, CDR2 SVGAGI (reference sequence). This CDR3 is built from 17 residues. CDR3 bases: TGTGCCGGCAGTTTCCCTCGAGCCCTGGGGAATAATGAAAAACTGTTTTTT. Translation: CAGSFPRALGNNEKLFF.

Concerning this clonotype: At one end, the junction sequence differs from germline, possibly due to a read error. The chain combines TRBV12-3 or TRBV12-4 with TRBJ1-2; unclear D gene. The CDR3 length is 16 residues. The CDR3 region has the DNA TGTGCCAACAGTATCCGACCGGCAGAAACTAACTATGGCTACACCTTC. Its protein product is CANSIRPAETNYGYTF.

The chain combines TRBV3-1 with TRBJ2-5, with 8 bases aligning to TRBD2. V gave up 0 bases and J gave up 3 bases; unmatched junction bases: 6. The germline V gene encodes CDR1 LGHDT and CDR2 YNNKEL (reference sequence). The CDR3 is made up of 16 amino acids. This chain's CDR3 is CASSQEWRGAEETQYF. The CDR3, as DNA: TGTGCCAGCAGCCAAGAATGGCGGGGGGCGGAAGAGACCCAGTACTTC.

V and J are TRBV5-1 and TRBJ1-1; no reliable D call. Trimming pared 5 bases from V and 1 base from J, leaving 12 bases between. The CDR3 is 14 residues long. Germline CDR1 reads SGHRS; CDR2 reads YFSETQ. CDR3 region: CASSLGFGNTEAFF. DNA of the CDR3: TGCGCCAGCAGTTTAGGTTTCGGGAACACTGAAGCTTTCTTT.

This clonotype was found once. The gene calls are TRBV6-5 and TRBJ2-7; 8 bases align to TRBD2. The germline gives CDR1 MNHEY, CDR2 SVGAGI. This CDR3 has 16 amino acids. V was clipped by 4 bases and J by 7 bases; unmatched bases: 15. CDR3 loop: CASSFQGFLAGNEQYF. CDR3 nucleotide sequence: TGTGCCAGCAGTTTTCAGGGTTTTTTAGCGGGAAATGAGCAGTACTTC.

The V gene is TRBV20-1, the J gene TRBJ2-5; maybe TRBD2 (5 bases). Trimming shortened V by 1 base and J by 1 base, and 16 bases separated the two germline ends. The CDR3 consists of 16 residues. Looked up from germline, CDR1 is DFQATT and CDR2 is SNEGSKA (reference sequence). The DNA of the CDR3 is TGCAGTGCTAGAGCCCACGGGGTTCCCCGCCAAGAGACCCAGTACTTC. Amino acids: CSARAHGVPRQETQYF.

The table lists this clonotype with a few counts. The CDR3 loop reads CAWRAGFADTQYF. In DNA form, the CDR3 reads TGTGCCTGGAGAGCCGGCTTTGCAGATACGCAGTATTTT. The chain recombines TRBV30 with TRBJ2-3, with no clear D. The CDR3 totals 13 residues. The V gene's germline CDR1 is GTSNPN and CDR2 SVGIG (reference sequence). Trimming took 3 bases from V and 4 from J, leaving 11 bases between them.

This rearrangement joins TRBV6-5 to TRBJ1-2; a possible D gene is TRBD1 (6 bases). CDR3 size: 13 residues. Germline V gene lookup returns CDR1 MNHEY and CDR2 SVGAGI. V was trimmed by 9 bases and J by 6 bases, leaving 17 bases between them. The CDR3 loop reads CASAGTIRNGYTF. DNA for the CDR3: TGTGCCAGTGCGGGGACAATTCGAAATGGCTACACCTTC.

This clonotype was recorded a few times. V gene TRBV9 combines with J gene TRBJ2-1; D is uncertain. With 3 bases removed from V and 5 bases from J, the gap between germline ends came to 18 bases. Germline assignment: CDR1 SGDLS and CDR2 YYNGEE. This CDR3 is 16 amino acids long. In nucleotides, the CDR3 is TGTGCCAGCAGCGCCCAAGGGAAAATTCAAGACAATGAGCAGTTCTTC. This gives the protein CASSAQGKIQDNEQFF.

This chain's CDR3 is CASSQVRVPHTDTQYF. The CDR3 nucleotides read TGTGCCAGCAGCCAAGTGAGAGTTCCCCACACAGATACGCAGTATTTT. This chain joins TRBV3-1 and TRBJ2-3, with no clear D. The CDR3 is 16 residues long. Deletions cut 1 base from V and 2 bases from J, with 13 bases between. Germline V gene data show CDR1 as LGHDT and CDR2 as YNNKEL (reference sequence).

The chain couples TRBV11-2 to TRBJ1-3; D gene uncertain. The germline V gene has CDR1 SGHAT and CDR2 FQNNGV. The CDR3 has 12 amino acids. V lost 6 bases to trimming and J lost 6 bases, with 9 bases between them. CDR3 nucleotides: TGTGCCAGCAGTCGTACCTTAAACACCATATATTTT. It codes for CASSRTLNTIYF.

In its sample, this clonotype was seen a few times. The V gene is TRBV2, the J gene TRBJ1-6; D gene unclear. The ends were cut back, 5 bases at V and 14 bases at J, with 19 bases in the middle. Germline values: CDR1 SNHLY, CDR2 FYNNEI. This CDR3 is built from 14 residues. CDR3 sequence: CASSTQRTVQSLHF. The CDR3 DNA reads as TGTGCCAGCAGTACTCAGAGGACGGTTCAGTCCCTCCACTTT.

The rearrangement links TRBV20-1 to TRBJ1-1; the D is unclear. Germline values: CDR1 DFQATT, CDR2 SNEGSKA (reference sequence). The CDR3 extends over 12 amino acids. V shed 4 bases and J shed 11 bases, with 17 bases lying between them. Here the CDR3 DNA reads TGCAGTGCTATAGAAACGACCGCTAGCGCTTTCTTT. Translated, it gives CSAIETTASAFF.

The J gene is TRBJ2-4, the V gene TRBV3-1, with 7 bases identical to TRBD1. The ends lost 1 base at V and 6 bases at J; junction bases unmatched: 9. Looked up from germline, CDR1 is LGHDT and CDR2 is YNNKEL (reference sequence). CDR3 size: 16 residues. This CDR3 is CASSQGVDRDRNIQYF. The CDR3 DNA is TGTGCCAGCAGCCAAGGAGTAGATAGGGACAGAAACATTCAGTACTTC.

The chain couples TRBV12-3 or TRBV12-4 to TRBJ2-1; D is possibly TRBD1 (6 bases). The CDR3 has 14 amino acids. Trimming removed 5 bases at V and 9 bases at J, with 17 bases between. In DNA form, the CDR3 reads TGTGCCAGCAGTCCCGGTGGACAGACGGGTGAGCAGTTCTTC. Its translation: CASSPGGQTGEQFF.

The chain uses TRBV6-1 and TRBJ1-5; D is unclear. Trimming removed 2 bases at V and 12 bases at J, with 11 bases between. This CDR3 is built from 12 residues. The germline gives CDR1 MNHNS, CDR2 SASEGT. Here the CDR3 reads CASSENQIIQHF. DNA of the CDR3: TGTGCCAGCAGTGAAAACCAGATCATCCAGCATTTT.